Below, 15 T cell receptor beta chains from the same sample are listed, as sequenced in a study of CD8 T cells in ankylosing spondylitis. Study-level results: Several highly homologous variants made up a TCR beta motif, and this motif appeared characteristic of ankylosing spondylitis blood.

TCRdb called the 5' RACE reads again in MiXCR, with one record for every CDR3 protein. The table includes more than 600,000 distinct CDR3 sequences, roughly 19% detected once. Their antigens remain unidentified. The sample comprised blood, either unsorted or a sorted T cell fraction (not recorded which). The receptors shown here come from a male donor with ankylosing spondylitis.

This clonotype was seen more than once but under ten times. The genes are TRBV4-1 and TRBJ2-7, with TRBD2 identical over 7 bases. The CDR3 length is 16 residues. From germline, CDR1 is MGHRA and CDR2 YSYEKL. V shed 0 bases, J shed 2 bases, and the junction held 7 bases outside the gene matches. CDR3 DNA: TGCGCCAGCAGCCAAGAGGGAGGGCGGTCCCCCTACGAGCAGTACTTC. Protein: CASSQEGGRSPYEQYF.

This clonotype appeared a few times. V is TRBV12-3 or TRBV12-4 and J is TRBJ1-4; D is perhaps TRBD1 (6 bases). Trimming cost V 5 bases and J 6 bases, with 25 bases left between them. CDR3 length: 18 residues. In nucleotides, the CDR3 is TGTGCCAGCAGTCCTCGGCAACCAGGGAGCGGGGGCGATGAAAAACTGTTTTTT. This gives the protein CASSPRQPGSGGDEKLFF.

The chain is built from TRBV5-5 and TRBJ2-1, with D perhaps matching TRBD1 or TRBD2 (5 bases each). The germline V and J ends were trimmed by 0 bases and 4 bases, with 11 bases remaining between them. Germline V CDR1 and CDR2: SGHKS, YYEKEE (reference sequence). The CDR3 contains 15 residues. The CDR3 nucleotides read TGTGCCAGCAGCTTGGCCTGGGACCCATACAATGAGCAGTTCTTC. Its translation: CASSLAWDPYNEQFF.

This clonotype was observed a handful of times. This chain uses TRBV5-1 with TRBJ1-1; D possibly corresponds to TRBD1 (5 bases). The ends were cut back, 0 bases at V and 8 bases at J, with 20 bases in the middle. The germline CDR1 and CDR2 sequences are SGHRS and YFSETQ. The CDR3 length is 16 residues. CDR3 DNA: TGCGCCAGCAGCTTGGAACCCCTTGGGGGGACGATAGAAGCTTTCTTT. This sequence encodes CASSLEPLGGTIEAFF. Full variable domain (outside the CDR3, taken from reference TRBV5-1 and TRBJ1-1): KAGVTQTPRYLIKTRGQQVTLSCSPISGHRSVSWYQQTPGQGLQFLFEYFSETQRNKGNFPGRFSGRQFSNSRSEMNVSTLELGDSALYLCASSLEPLGGTIEAFFGQGTRLTVV.

This clonotype was seen more than once but under ten times. J is TRBJ2-3 and V is TRBV5-5; perhaps TRBD2 as D (6 bases). The germline CDR1 and CDR2 sequences are SGHKS and YYEKEE (reference sequence). This CDR3 region has 16 residues. V was clipped by 1 base and J by 6 bases, with 18 bases between them. In DNA form, the CDR3 reads TGTGCCAGCAGCTTGTTGAGGGACTCAAAAATCGATACGCAGTATTTT. Protein sequence: CASSLLRDSKIDTQYF.

The sample holds a few counts of this clonotype. The V and J genes are TRBV29-1 and TRBJ1-5; possibly TRBD1 for D (6 bases). V was cut by 4 bases and J by 7 bases, with 14 bases left in between. Per germline, CDR1 SQVTM and CDR2 ANQGSEA. There are 13 residues in the CDR3. As DNA, the CDR3 is TGCAGCGTTGCGTCAGGGGCGAGGCAGCCCCAGCATTTT. It codes for CSVASGARQPQHF.

This clonotype was observed once. The chain combines TRBV4-1 with TRBJ2-1, with TRBD2 identical over 11 bases. The CDR3 has 17 amino acids. The germline gives CDR1 MGHRA, CDR2 YSYEKL. Trimming at V came to 4 bases and at J to 3 bases, leaving 8 bases not matched to a gene. In nucleotides, the CDR3 is TGCGCCAGCAGCCCCTACGGCACTAGCGGGAGCTACAATGAGCAGTTCTTC. It yields the protein CASSPYGTSGSYNEQFF.

The chain joins TRBV6-5 to TRBJ1-5; no definite D call. Trimming took 0 bases from V and 7 from J, leaving 13 bases between them. This CDR3 contains 15 residues. Germline-derived CDR1 and CDR2 are MNHEY and SVGAGI. In DNA, the CDR3 is TGTGCCAGCAGTTACTCGTATTGGGGTGGACAGCCCCAGCATTTT. It translates to CASSYSYWGGQPQHF.

The chain carries TRBV4-3 and TRBJ1-1, with a possible D match to TRBD1 (6 bases). V lost 4 bases, J lost 2 bases, and 14 bases lay in between. The CDR3 length is 15 residues. Germline V gene data show CDR1 as LGHNA and CDR2 as YSLEER. The CDR3 spells CASSLRTGINTEAFF. CDR3 DNA sequence: TGCGCCAGCAGCCTTCGCACAGGGATTAACACTGAAGCTTTCTTT.

This sequence joins TRBV5-1 and TRBJ1-1; no clear D gene. Deletions cut 0 bases from V and 11 bases from J, with 11 bases between. CDR1 is SGHRS and CDR2 is YFSETQ in the germline V gene. This CDR3 has 12 residues. CDR3 loop: CASSLEGYGAFF. The CDR3 DNA is TGCGCCAGCAGCTTGGAGGGTTATGGGGCTTTCTTT.

The chain combines TRBV30 with TRBJ2-3; tentatively, D is TRBD1 (5 bases). V dropped 0 bases and J dropped 3 bases, with 10 bases sitting between them. This CDR3 is 14 amino acids long. The germline V gene has CDR1 GTSNPN and CDR2 SVGIG (reference sequence). CDR3 in amino acids: CAWSVQSGTDTQYF. In DNA form, the CDR3 reads TGTGCCTGGAGTGTACAGTCAGGGACAGATACGCAGTATTTT.

The chain has TRBV4-3 and TRBJ2-1; 12 bases align to TRBD2. Trimming took 6 bases from V and 6 from J; bases not matched to a gene: 9. This CDR3 has 16 residues. From germline, CDR1 is LGHNA and CDR2 YSLEER. CDR3 region: CASSQWGTSGFNEQFF. The CDR3 coding sequence is TGCGCCAGCAGTCAGTGGGGGACTAGCGGGTTCAATGAGCAGTTCTTC.

The rearrangement joins TRBV28 to TRBJ2-1; 8 bases map to TRBD2. Germline-derived CDR1 and CDR2 are MDHEN and SYDVKM. The CDR3 is made up of 14 amino acids. Germline trimming cut 11 bases from V and 6 bases from J; bases unmatched to any gene: 12. Here the CDR3 DNA reads TGTGCCGCTTCCTCCGGGAGGGCCTTCAATGAGCAGTTCTTC. It translates to CAASSGRAFNEQFF.

CDR3 in amino acids: CSVETRQGAYEQYF. CDR3 coding DNA: TGCAGCGTTGAAACCCGACAGGGGGCGTACGAGCAGTACTTC. The genes are TRBV29-1 and TRBJ2-7, with 10 bases aligning to TRBD1. Germline V gives CDR1 SQVTM, CDR2 ANQGSEA. J lost 4 bases, V lost 2 bases, and 5 bases had no gene match. CDR3 size: 14 residues.

V is TRBV5-4 and J is TRBJ2-7; TRBD2 aligns across 7 bases. V trimming: 0 bases; J trimming: 2 bases; junction bases outside the gene matches: 5. The CDR3 totals 15 residues. Germline V lookup: CDR1 SGHNT, CDR2 YYREEE (reference sequence). This CDR3 reads CASSLAQGGAYEQYF. Here the CDR3 DNA reads TGTGCCAGCAGCTTGGCCCAGGGAGGGGCCTACGAGCAGTACTTC. Variable domain in full (rest from reference TRBV5-4 and TRBJ2-7): ETGVTQSPTHLIKTRGQQVTLRCSSQSGHNTVSWYQQALGQGPQFIFQYYREEENGRGNFPPRFSGLQFPNYSSELNVNALELDDSALYLCASSLAQGGAYEQYFGPGTRLTVT.